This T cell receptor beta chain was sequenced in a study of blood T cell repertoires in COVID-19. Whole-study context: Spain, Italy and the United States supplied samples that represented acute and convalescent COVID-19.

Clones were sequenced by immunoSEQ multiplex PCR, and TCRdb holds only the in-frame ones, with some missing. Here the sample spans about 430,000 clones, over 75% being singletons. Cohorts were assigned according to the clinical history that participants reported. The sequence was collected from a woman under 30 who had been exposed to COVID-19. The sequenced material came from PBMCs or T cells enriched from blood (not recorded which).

This CDR3 reads CASSLHSSYEQYF. As DNA, the CDR3 is TGTGCCAGCAGTCTCCATAGCTCCTACGAGCAGTACTTC. V gene TRBV27 combines with J gene TRBJ2-7; D ambiguous. V was clipped by 5 bases and J by 0 bases, with 8 bases between them. This CDR3 is 13 amino acids long. Germline loops: CDR1 MNHEY, CDR2 SMNVEV (reference sequence).